What follows are 23 T cell receptor beta chains derived from one specimen sequenced in a study of T cell changes during pregnancy in multiple sclerosis. Data came from immunoSEQ multiplex PCR; TCRdb stores just in-frame clones and leaves some out. The sample holds about 21,000 clones; 86% are singletons and the top ten take more than 0.9%. The sample was CD4+ T cells from peripheral blood mononuclear cells, taken in the first trimester of pregnancy. All receptors derive from a female donor in good health, enrolled as a control in a pregnancy study.

The chain uses TRBV19 and TRBJ2-2; 14 bases align to TRBD2. There are 20 residues in the CDR3. From germline, CDR1 is LNHDA and CDR2 SQIVND (reference sequence). V was clipped by 0 bases and J by 5 bases; unmatched bases: 11. CDR3 amino acids: CASSIEGPGLAGVGTGELFF. CDR3 nucleotide sequence: TGTGCCAGTAGTATAGAGGGACCGGGACTAGCGGGAGTAGGGACCGGGGAGCTGTTTTTT. Complete variable domain (other parts from reference TRBV19 and TRBJ2-2): DGGITQSPKYLFRKEGQNVTLSCEQNLNHDAMYWYRQDPGQGLRLIYYSQIVNDFQKGDIAEGYSVSREKKESFPLTVTSAQKNPTAFYLCASSIEGPGLAGVGTGELFFGEGSRLTVL.

The CDR3 protein is CASSTPGGAKTQYF. For the CDR3, the DNA is TGTGCCAGCAGCACGCCAGGGGGCGCGAAGACCCAGTACTTC. The chain couples TRBV28 to TRBJ2-5; TRBD1 matches at 8 bases. CDR1 is MDHEN, CDR2 SYDVKM, per germline. The V and J ends lost 6 bases and 6 bases, in that order; junction bases with no gene match: 9. CDR3 length: 14 residues. Full variable domain (missing parts from reference TRBV28 and TRBJ2-5): DVKVTQSSRYLVKRTGEKVFLECVQDMDHENMFWYRQDPGLGLRLIYFSYDVKMKEKGDIPEGYSVSREKKERFSLILESASTNQTSMYLCASSTPGGAKTQYFGPGTRLLVL.

This sequence joins TRBV7-2 and TRBJ1-2; 11 bases are a match to TRBD1. The CDR3 length is 18 residues. The V gene's germline CDR1 is SGHTA and CDR2 FQGNSA. The V and J ends lost 1 base and 2 bases, in that order; junction bases with no gene match: 9. As DNA, the CDR3 is TGTGCCAGCAGCTTAGTGGGGGGGACAGGGGGTGGCAACTATGGCTACACCTTC. Translation: CASSLVGGTGGGNYGYTF.

This chain joins TRBV5-4 and TRBJ2-5, with D perhaps TRBD1 (5 bases). Deletions cut 1 base from V and 1 base from J, with 8 bases between. The CDR3 extends over 14 amino acids. CDR1 is SGHNT, CDR2 YYREEE, per germline (reference sequence). CDR3 sequence reads: CASSLRTIQETQYF. In DNA form, the CDR3 reads TGTGCCAGCAGCTTGCGGACAATCCAAGAGACCCAGTACTTC.

The chain uses TRBV6-1 and TRBJ2-7; D gene unclear. Deletions cut 1 base from V and 7 bases from J, with 14 bases between. The germline gives CDR1 MNHNS, CDR2 SASEGT. The CDR3 extends over 14 amino acids. CDR3 sequence (DNA): TGTGCCAGCAGTGAAGGGAAGCTCTTGAGGGAGCAGTACTTC. As protein: CASSEGKLLREQYF.

There are a few counts of this clone. The V call is TRBV10-2, the J call TRBJ2-2; tentatively, D is TRBD1 (5 bases). Germline V gene data show CDR1 as WSHSY and CDR2 as SAAADI. V dropped 8 bases and J dropped 4 bases, with 11 bases sitting between them. CDR3 length: 13 residues. This CDR3 reads CASARAITGELFF. As DNA, the CDR3 is TGCGCCAGCGCCAGGGCGATCACCGGGGAGCTGTTTTTT.

This chain's CDR3 is CASSQNRGYSGNTIYF. CDR3 DNA: TGTGCCAGCAGCCAAAACAGGGGGTACTCTGGAAACACCATATATTTT. V gene TRBV14 combines with J gene TRBJ1-3; 8 bases line up with TRBD1. The CDR3 totals 16 residues. With 2 bases clipped from V and 0 bases from J, the junction kept 3 bases outside the gene matches. Germline V gene data show CDR1 as SGHDN and CDR2 as FVKESK.

V gene TRBV4-3 combines with J gene TRBJ1-5; unclear D gene. Germline values: CDR1 LGHNA, CDR2 YSLEER. CDR3 length: 8 amino acids. Deletions cut 8 bases from V and 15 bases from J, with 8 bases between. The CDR3 nucleotides read TGCGCCAGCTCCGTCAGGCATTTT. The encoded protein is CASSVRHF.

A note on this clone: Other nucleotide sequences in the sample specify the same CDR3. This sequence joins TRBV7-9 and TRBJ1-1; 9 bases line up with TRBD1. V trimming: 1 base; J trimming: 5 bases; junction bases outside the gene matches: 2. The CDR3 totals 14 residues. Germline V gene sequence: CDR1 SEHNR, CDR2 FQNEAQ (reference sequence). The CDR3 sequence: CASSLGGQGTEAFF. The DNA for the CDR3 is TGTGCCAGCAGCTTAGGGGGACAGGGAACTGAAGCTTTCTTT.

The rearrangement links TRBV28 to TRBJ1-2; TRBD1 is a possible D gene (5 bases). The V end lost 5 bases, the J end lost 4 bases, and 8 bases lay between the germline ends. Germline CDR1 is MDHEN and CDR2 is SYDVKM. The CDR3 extends over 12 amino acids. This chain's CDR3 is CASSPDIYGYTF. CDR3 DNA: TGTGCCAGCAGTCCGGACATCTATGGCTACACCTTC.

This clone was seen a handful of times. This chain joins TRBV5-4 and TRBJ1-6, with 10 bases fitting TRBD1. Trimming removed 4 bases from V and 8 bases from J; junction bases left unmatched: 9. The CDR3 runs 16 residues. CDR1 and CDR2 (germline): SGHNT, YYREEE (reference sequence). CDR3 DNA sequence: TGTGCCAGCAGCCCCATAGACAGGGGGCCGGATTCACCCCTCCACTTT. It yields the protein CASSPIDRGPDSPLHF.

This chain connects TRBV30 to TRBJ1-3; no firm D call. This CDR3 has 13 residues. Trimming stripped 7 bases from V and 2 bases from J, with 12 bases between. Looked up from germline, CDR1 is GTSNPN and CDR2 is SVGIG (reference sequence). DNA of the CDR3: TGTGCCTTTACACCCCAGACTGGAAACACCATATATTTT. Encoded protein: CAFTPQTGNTIYF.

This sequence joins TRBV10-3 and TRBJ2-3, with a possible D match to TRBD2 (6 bases). This CDR3 is 15 amino acids long. The V end lost 10 bases, the J end lost 2 bases, and 19 bases lay between the germline ends. CDR1 ENHRY and CDR2 SYGVKD come from the germline V gene. CDR3 region: CATSDTLATTDTQYF. The DNA of the CDR3 is TGTGCCACCTCGGATACCCTAGCGACCACAGATACGCAGTATTTT.

The chain joins TRBV29-1 to TRBJ2-5; 7 bases agree with TRBD1. Germline CDR1 SQVTM, CDR2 ANQGSEA. The CDR3 contains 12 residues. V trimming: 7 bases; J trimming: 1 base; junction bases outside the gene matches: 3. CDR3: CSAGQTQETQYF. The CDR3 coding sequence is TGCAGCGCGGGACAGACCCAAGAGACCCAGTACTTC.

This sequence joins TRBV30 and TRBJ2-7; no clear D gene. The CDR3 runs to 11 residues. Germline CDR1 is GTSNPN and CDR2 is SVGIG (reference sequence). V lost 2 bases, J lost 4 bases, and 6 bases lay in between. The CDR3 DNA sequence: TGTGCCTGGAGTAGGAGTTACGAGCAGTACTTC. Its translation is CAWSRSYEQYF.

The CDR3 reads CASSPLDRVKDSNQPQHF. The CDR3 DNA sequence: TGTGCCAGCAGCCCCTTGGACAGGGTCAAAGATAGCAATCAGCCCCAGCATTTT. The V gene is TRBV16, the J gene TRBJ1-5, with 8 bases lining up with TRBD1. V lost 4 bases to trimming and J lost 0 bases; unmatched junction nucleotides: 11. Germline V lookup: CDR1 KGHSY, CDR2 FQNENV. The CDR3 length is 18 residues.

This chain connects TRBV7-2 to TRBJ2-1; D perhaps matches TRBD1 (6 bases). In germline, CDR1 is SGHTA, CDR2 FQGNSA. This CDR3 contains 12 residues. Trimming removed 4 bases at V and 10 bases at J, with 11 bases between. CDR3 protein: CASSSTGYEQFF. The CDR3 coding sequence is TGTGCCAGCAGCTCCACAGGGTACGAGCAGTTCTTC. Combining the CDR3 with reference TRBV7-2 and TRBJ2-1 gives the whole variable domain GAGVSQSPSNKVTEKGKDVELRCDPISGHTALYWYRQSLGQGLEFLIYFQGNSAPDKSGLPSDRFSAERTGGSVSTLTIQRTQQEDSAVYLCASSSTGYEQFFGPGTRLTVL.

This clone was observed a handful of times. Within the sample, other DNA sequences also encode this same CDR3. The gene calls are TRBV19 and TRBJ2-6; D unclear. There are 16 residues in the CDR3. V lost 3 bases, J lost 0 bases, and 9 bases lay in between. Germline values: CDR1 LNHDA, CDR2 SQIVND (reference sequence). The CDR3 bases are TGTGCCAGTAGTATGGGTCAGGCCTCTGGGGCCAACGTCCTGACTTTC. This encodes CASSMGQASGANVLTF. Filled out from reference TRBV19 and TRBJ2-6, the complete variable domain reads DGGITQSPKYLFRKEGQNVTLSCEQNLNHDAMYWYRQDPGQGLRLIYYSQIVNDFQKGDIAEGYSVSREKKESFPLTVTSAQKNPTAFYLCASSMGQASGANVLTFGAGSRLTVL.

The chain couples TRBV19 to TRBJ1-1; TRBD1 aligns across 8 bases. J lost 5 bases, V lost 3 bases, and 8 bases had no gene match. Germline loops: CDR1 LNHDA, CDR2 SQIVND (reference sequence). CDR3 length equals 15 residues. The CDR3 DNA reads TGTGCCAGTAGTATCCCCGGACAGGGACGGACTGAAGCTTTCTTT. Its protein product is CASSIPGQGRTEAFF.

The chain employs TRBV12-1 and TRBJ2-7; the table's D call, TRBD1, was not checked against the DNA. TRBV12-1 is an annotated pseudogene. The CDR3 loop spans 17 amino acids. DNA of the CDR3: TGTGCCAGCAGCTTTTCCTGGCGGGACAGGGGGCGATACGAGCAGTACTTC. Protein product: CASSFSWRDRGRYEQYF.

This chain connects TRBV6-6 to TRBJ1-4; D not certain. From germline, CDR1 is MNHNY and CDR2 SVGAGI (reference sequence). V was cut by 2 bases and J by 2 bases, with 6 bases left in between. The CDR3 runs to 14 residues. In nucleotides, the CDR3 is TGTGCCAGCAGTTACGGGCAGACTAATGAAAAACTGTTTTTT. Its protein product is CASSYGQTNEKLFF.

The chain employs TRBV15 and TRBJ2-3; perhaps TRBD1 as D (6 bases). This CDR3 spans 16 amino acids. Germline V lookup: CDR1 LNHNV, CDR2 YYDKDF (reference sequence). The V end was cut by 6 bases, the J end by 11 bases, with 27 bases between. CDR3 region: CATRKQGWPLSVGQYF. For the CDR3, the DNA is TGTGCCACCAGGAAACAGGGTTGGCCCCTCTCCGTTGGGCAGTATTTT.

This chain uses TRBV6-1 with TRBJ1-1, with D unresolved. Germline assignment: CDR1 MNHNS and CDR2 SASEGT. V shed 0 bases and J shed 10 bases, with 12 bases lying between them. The CDR3 is 13 residues long. The CDR3 nucleotides are TGTGCCAGCAGTGAAGCGGTTCTCTCGGGAGCTTTCTTT. The encoded protein is CASSEAVLSGAFF.